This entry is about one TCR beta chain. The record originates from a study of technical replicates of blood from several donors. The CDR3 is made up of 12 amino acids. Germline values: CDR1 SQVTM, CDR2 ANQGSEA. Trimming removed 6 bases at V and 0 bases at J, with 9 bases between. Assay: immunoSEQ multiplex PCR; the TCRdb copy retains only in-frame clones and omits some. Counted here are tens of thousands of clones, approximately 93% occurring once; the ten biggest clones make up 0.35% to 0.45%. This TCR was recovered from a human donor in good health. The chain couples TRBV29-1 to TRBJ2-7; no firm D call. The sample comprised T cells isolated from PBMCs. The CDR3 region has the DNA TGCAGCGTGTCCGTTAACTCCTACGAGCAGTACTTC. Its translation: CSVSVNSYEQYF.